The next 10 T cell receptor beta chains were all read from a single sample in a study of identical twins. MiXCR, applied by TCRdb to the 5' RACE reads, yields one record per CDR3 protein. This table holds about 430,000 distinct CDR3 sequences, about 18% found once. Sequenced: naive T cells sorted from blood. Receptors were obtained from a man between 45 and 60 years old in good health.

This clonotype has a handful of counts. The rearrangement uses TRBV7-2 and TRBJ2-7, with TRBD2 as a possible D gene (5 bases). From germline, CDR1 is SGHTA and CDR2 FQGNSA. V was shortened by 1 base and J by 7 bases, with 8 bases between the two germline ends. The CDR3 totals 12 residues. CDR3 nucleotide sequence: TGTGCCAGCAGCTTAGGGACTTGGGAGCAGTACTTC. Protein product: CASSLGTWEQYF.

V usage is TRBV7-6 and J usage is TRBJ2-2; D unclear. There are 17 residues in the CDR3. Per the germline V gene, CDR1 is SGHVS and CDR2 is FNYEAQ. V was pared by 1 base and J by 4 bases, with 16 bases between. Written as DNA, the CDR3 is TGTGCCAGCAGCTTAGGTACAGACGCACTCATCACCGGGGAGCTGTTTTTT. It translates to CASSLGTDALITGELFF.

This clonotype was observed a handful of times. V and J are TRBV7-2 and TRBJ2-1; TRBD1 might be the D (5 bases). In germline, CDR1 is SGHTA, CDR2 FQGNSA. V lost 2 bases and J 0 bases, leaving 8 bases between the germline ends. This CDR3 comprises 15 residues. CDR3 region: CASSLQGSSYNEQFF. CDR3 DNA sequence: TGTGCCAGCAGCTTACAGGGCAGCTCCTACAATGAGCAGTTCTTC.

The chain is built from TRBV29-1 and TRBJ2-3; D may correspond to TRBD1 or TRBD2 (6 bases each). This CDR3 has 14 residues. The V end was cut by 0 bases, the J end by 5 bases, with 12 bases between. CDR1 is SQVTM, CDR2 ANQGSEA, per germline. This CDR3 is CSVEDPRGGDTQYF. CDR3 nucleotide sequence: TGCAGCGTTGAAGATCCCAGGGGAGGAGATACGCAGTATTTT.

The chain uses TRBV10-3 and TRBJ2-7; no clear D. The ends were cut back, 4 bases at V and 2 bases at J, with 6 bases in the middle. The CDR3 runs to 12 residues. CDR1 and CDR2 (germline): ENHRY, SYGVKD. The CDR3 nucleotides are TGTGCCATCAGTGTCGGTACCTACGAGCAGTACTTC. It yields the protein CAISVGTYEQYF.

V gene TRBV10-3 combines with J gene TRBJ2-5; 11 positions match TRBD2. CDR1 ENHRY and CDR2 SYGVKD come from the germline V gene. Trimming cost V 4 bases and J 4 bases; bases outside gene matches: 5. The CDR3 contains 15 residues. This chain's CDR3 is CAISGRGLAVETQYF. In nucleotides, the CDR3 is TGTGCCATCAGTGGTAGGGGACTAGCGGTAGAGACCCAGTACTTC.

The table lists this clonotype with many counts. The chain carries TRBV7-9 and TRBJ2-5; 10 bases are shared with TRBD1. Germline V gene sequence: CDR1 SEHNR, CDR2 FQNEAQ (reference sequence). Trimming took 4 bases from V and 3 from J; bases not matched to a gene: 5. The CDR3 is made up of 15 amino acids. CDR3 nucleotide sequence: TGTGCCAGCAGCTCCCCGGGACAGGGGAAAGAGACCCAGTACTTC. Amino acids: CASSSPGQGKETQYF.

This chain links TRBV28 with TRBJ2-1; a weak D match, TRBD2 (5 bases). CDR1 is MDHEN and CDR2 is SYDVKM in the germline V gene. Trimming pared 3 bases from V and 4 bases from J, leaving 16 bases between. The CDR3 is 16 residues long. The CDR3 DNA is TGTGCCAGCAGTTTGGAGGTTAAGGCCCCATACAATGAGCAGTTCTTC. Protein product: CASSLEVKAPYNEQFF.

This clonotype appeared many times. This rearrangement joins TRBV4-2 to TRBJ2-5, with unresolved D. Trimming removed 0 bases from V and 7 bases from J, with 9 bases in between. The CDR3 is made up of 13 amino acids. Per the germline V gene, CDR1 is LGHNA and CDR2 is YNFKEQ. CDR3 amino acids: CASSQESVGTQYF. The CDR3 DNA reads as TGTGCCAGCAGCCAAGAATCAGTAGGGACCCAGTACTTC.

Turning to this clonotype: A clone one base away is much larger, so this may be a read error. V gene TRBV12-3 or TRBV12-4 combines with J gene TRBJ2-5, with D unresolved. V lost 10 bases and J lost 7, with 13 bases in between. The CDR3 is 11 amino acids. This CDR3 is CATEDPGTQYF. CDR3 DNA sequence: TGTGCCACGGAAGACCCCGGGACCCAGTACTTC.